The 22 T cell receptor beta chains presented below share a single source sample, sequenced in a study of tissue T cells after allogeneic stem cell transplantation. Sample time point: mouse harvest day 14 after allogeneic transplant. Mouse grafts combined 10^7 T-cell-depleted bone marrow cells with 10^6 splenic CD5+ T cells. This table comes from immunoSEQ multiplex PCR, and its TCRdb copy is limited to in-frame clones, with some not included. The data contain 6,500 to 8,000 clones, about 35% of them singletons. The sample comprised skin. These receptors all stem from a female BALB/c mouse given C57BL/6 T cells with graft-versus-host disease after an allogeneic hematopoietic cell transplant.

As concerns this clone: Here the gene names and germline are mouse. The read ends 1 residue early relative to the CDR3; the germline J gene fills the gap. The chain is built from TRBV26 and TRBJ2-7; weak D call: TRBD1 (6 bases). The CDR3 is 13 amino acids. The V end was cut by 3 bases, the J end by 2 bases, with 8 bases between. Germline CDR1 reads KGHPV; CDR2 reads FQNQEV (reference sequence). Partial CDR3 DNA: TGTGCCAGCAGTCTACCAGGGGCCTATGAACAGTAC. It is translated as CASSLPGAYEQY. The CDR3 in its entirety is CASSLPGAYEQYF.

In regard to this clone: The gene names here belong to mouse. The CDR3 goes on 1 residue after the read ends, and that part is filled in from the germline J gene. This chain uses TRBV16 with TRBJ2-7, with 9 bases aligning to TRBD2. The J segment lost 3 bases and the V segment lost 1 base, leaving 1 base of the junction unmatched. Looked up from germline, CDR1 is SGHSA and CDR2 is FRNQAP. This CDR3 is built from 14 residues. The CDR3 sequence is CASSLAGGDYEQYF. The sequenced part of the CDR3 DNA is TGTGCAAGCAGCTTAGCTGGGGGGGACTATGAACAGTAC.

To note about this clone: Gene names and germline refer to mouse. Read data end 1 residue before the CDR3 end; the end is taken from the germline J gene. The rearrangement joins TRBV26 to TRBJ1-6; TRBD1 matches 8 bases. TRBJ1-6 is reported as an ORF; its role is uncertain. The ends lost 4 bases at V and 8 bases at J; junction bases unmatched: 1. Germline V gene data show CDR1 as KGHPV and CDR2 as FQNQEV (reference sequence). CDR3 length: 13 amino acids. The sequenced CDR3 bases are TGTGCCAGCAGTCCACAGGGGGATTCGCCCCTCTAC. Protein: CASSPQGDSPLY. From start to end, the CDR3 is CASSPQGDSPLYF.

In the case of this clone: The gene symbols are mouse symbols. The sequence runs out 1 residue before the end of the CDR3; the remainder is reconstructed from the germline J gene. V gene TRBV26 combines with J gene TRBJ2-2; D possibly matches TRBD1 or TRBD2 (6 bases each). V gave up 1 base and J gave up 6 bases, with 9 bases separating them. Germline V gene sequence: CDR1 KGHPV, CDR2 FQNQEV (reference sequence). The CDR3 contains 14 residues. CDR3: CASSLYGGAGQLYF. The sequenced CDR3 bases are TGTGCCAGCAGTCTGTACGGGGGCGCCGGGCAGCTCTAC.

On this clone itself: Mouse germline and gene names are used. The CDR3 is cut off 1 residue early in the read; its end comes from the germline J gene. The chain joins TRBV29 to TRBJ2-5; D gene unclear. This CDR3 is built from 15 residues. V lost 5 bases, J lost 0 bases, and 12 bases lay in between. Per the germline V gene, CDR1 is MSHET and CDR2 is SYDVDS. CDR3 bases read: TGTGCTAGCAGTCCCCCGACACTTAACCAAGACACCCAGTAC. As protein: CASSPPTLNQDTQY. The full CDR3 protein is CASSPPTLNQDTQYF.

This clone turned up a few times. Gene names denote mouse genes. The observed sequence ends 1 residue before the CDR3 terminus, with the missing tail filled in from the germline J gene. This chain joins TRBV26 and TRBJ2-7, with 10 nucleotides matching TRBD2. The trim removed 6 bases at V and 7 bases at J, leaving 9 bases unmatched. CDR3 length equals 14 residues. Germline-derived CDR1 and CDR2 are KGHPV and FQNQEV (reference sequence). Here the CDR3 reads CASSPWGGAGEQYF. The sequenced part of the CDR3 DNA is TGTGCCAGCAGCCCCTGGGGGGGCGCGGGAGAACAGTAC.

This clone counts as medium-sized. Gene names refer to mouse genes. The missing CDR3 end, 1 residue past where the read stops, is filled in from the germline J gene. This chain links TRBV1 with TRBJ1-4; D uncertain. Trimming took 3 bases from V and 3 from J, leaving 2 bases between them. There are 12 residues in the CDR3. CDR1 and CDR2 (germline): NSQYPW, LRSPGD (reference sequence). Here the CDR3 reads CTCSAPNERLFF. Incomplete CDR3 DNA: TGCACCTGCAGTGCCCCCAACGAAAGATTATTT.

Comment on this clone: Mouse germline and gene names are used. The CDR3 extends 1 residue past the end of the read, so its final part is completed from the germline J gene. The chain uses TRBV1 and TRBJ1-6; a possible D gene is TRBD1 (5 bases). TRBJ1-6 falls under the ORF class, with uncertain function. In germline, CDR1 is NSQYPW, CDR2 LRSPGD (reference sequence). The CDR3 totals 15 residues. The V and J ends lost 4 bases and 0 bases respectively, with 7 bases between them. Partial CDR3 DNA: TGCACCTGCAGTGACAGGAATTCCTATAATTCGCCCCTCTAC. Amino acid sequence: CTCSDRNSYNSPLY. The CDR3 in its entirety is CTCSDRNSYNSPLYF.

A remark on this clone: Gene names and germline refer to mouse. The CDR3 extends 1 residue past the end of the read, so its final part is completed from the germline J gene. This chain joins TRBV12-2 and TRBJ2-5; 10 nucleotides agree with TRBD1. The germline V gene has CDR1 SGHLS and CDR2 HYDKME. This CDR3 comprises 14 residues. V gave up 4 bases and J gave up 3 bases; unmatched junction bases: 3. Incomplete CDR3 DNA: TGTGCCAGCTCCCGGGGACAGGGGCAAGACACCCAGTAC. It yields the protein CASSRGQGQDTQY. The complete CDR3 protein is CASSRGQGQDTQYF.

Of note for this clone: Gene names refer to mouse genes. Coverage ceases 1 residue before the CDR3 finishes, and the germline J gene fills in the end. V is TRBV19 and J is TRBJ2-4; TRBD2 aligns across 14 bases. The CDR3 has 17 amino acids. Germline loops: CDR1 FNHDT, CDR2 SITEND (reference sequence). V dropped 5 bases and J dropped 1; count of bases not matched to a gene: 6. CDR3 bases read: TGTGCCAGCAGCTGGGACTGGGGGGGCGGCGGTCAAAACACCTTGTAC. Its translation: CASSWDWGGGGQNTLY. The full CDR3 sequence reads CASSWDWGGGGQNTLYF.

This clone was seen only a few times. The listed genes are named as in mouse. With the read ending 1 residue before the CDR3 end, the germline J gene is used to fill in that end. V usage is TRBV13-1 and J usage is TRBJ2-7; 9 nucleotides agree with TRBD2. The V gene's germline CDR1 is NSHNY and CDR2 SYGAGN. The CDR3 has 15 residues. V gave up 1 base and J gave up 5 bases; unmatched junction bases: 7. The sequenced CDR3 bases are TGTGCCAGCAGTGATTCGGCTGGGGGGGTTGATGAACAGTAC. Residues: CASSDSAGGVDEQY. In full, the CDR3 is CASSDSAGGVDEQYF.

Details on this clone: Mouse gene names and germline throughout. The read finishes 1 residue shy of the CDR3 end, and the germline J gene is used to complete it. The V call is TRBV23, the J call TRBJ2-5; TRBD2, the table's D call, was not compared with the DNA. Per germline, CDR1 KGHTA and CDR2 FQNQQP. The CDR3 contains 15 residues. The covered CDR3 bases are TGCTCCAGCAGTCCCCGGACTGGGGGGCAAGACACCCAGTAC. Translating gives CSSSPRTGGQDTQY. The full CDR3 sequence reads CSSSPRTGGQDTQYF.

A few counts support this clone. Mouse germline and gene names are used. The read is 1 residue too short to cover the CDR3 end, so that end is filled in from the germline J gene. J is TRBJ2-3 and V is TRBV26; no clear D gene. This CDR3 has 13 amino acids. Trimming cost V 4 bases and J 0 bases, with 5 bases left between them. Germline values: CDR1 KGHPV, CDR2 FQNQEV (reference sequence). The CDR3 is CASSPNSAETLYF. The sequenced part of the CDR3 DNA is TGTGCCAGCAGTCCGAATAGTGCAGAAACGCTGTAT.

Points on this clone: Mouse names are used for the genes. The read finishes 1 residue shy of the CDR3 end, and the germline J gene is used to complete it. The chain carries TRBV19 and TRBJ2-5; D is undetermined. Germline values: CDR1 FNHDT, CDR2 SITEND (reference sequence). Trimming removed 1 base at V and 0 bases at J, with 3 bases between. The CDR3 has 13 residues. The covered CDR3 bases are TGTGCCAGCAGTATACCCAACCAAGACACCCAGTAC. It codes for CASSIPNQDTQY. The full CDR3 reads CASSIPNQDTQYF.

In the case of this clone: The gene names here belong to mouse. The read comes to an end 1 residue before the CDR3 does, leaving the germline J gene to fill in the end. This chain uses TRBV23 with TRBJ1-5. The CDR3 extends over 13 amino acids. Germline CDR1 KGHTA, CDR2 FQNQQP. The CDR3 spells CSSNGDNNQAPLF. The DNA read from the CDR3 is TGCTCCAGCAACGGGGATAACAACCAGGCTCCGCTT.

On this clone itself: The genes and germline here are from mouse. The sequenced part of the CDR3 DNA is TGTGCCAGCAGTCCCGGACAGCCCTATGAACAGTAC. It codes for CASSPGQPYEQY. The CDR3 reads in full as CASSPGQPYEQYF. V and J are TRBV26 and TRBJ2-7, with D possibly matching TRBD1 (6 bases). The sequence runs out 1 residue before the end of the CDR3; the remainder is reconstructed from the germline J gene. The CDR3 covers 13 residues. CDR1 and CDR2 from the germline V gene are KGHPV and FQNQEV (reference sequence). V was clipped by 4 bases and J by 2 bases, with 9 bases between them.

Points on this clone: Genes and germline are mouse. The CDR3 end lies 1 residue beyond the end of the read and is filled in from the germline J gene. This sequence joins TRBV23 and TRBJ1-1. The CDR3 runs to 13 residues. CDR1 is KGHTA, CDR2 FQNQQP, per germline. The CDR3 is CSSSHGANTEVFF. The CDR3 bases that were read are TGCTCCAGCAGTCACGGTGCAAACACAGAAGTCTTC.

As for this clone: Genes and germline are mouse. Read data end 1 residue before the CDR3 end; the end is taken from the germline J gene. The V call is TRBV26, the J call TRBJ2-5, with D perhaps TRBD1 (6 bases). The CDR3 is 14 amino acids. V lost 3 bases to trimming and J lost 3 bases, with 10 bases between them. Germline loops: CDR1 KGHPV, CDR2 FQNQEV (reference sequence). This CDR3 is CASSLPGQQDTQYF. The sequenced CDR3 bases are TGTGCCAGCAGTCTCCCGGGACAACAAGACACCCAGTAC.

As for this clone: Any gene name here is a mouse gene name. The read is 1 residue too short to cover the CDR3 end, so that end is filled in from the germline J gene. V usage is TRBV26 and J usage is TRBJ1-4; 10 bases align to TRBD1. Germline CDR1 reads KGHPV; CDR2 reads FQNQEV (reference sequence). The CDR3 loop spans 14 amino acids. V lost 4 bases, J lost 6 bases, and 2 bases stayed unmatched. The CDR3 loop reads CASSRTGGYERLFF. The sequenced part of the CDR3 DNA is TGTGCCAGCAGTCGGACAGGGGGATACGAAAGATTATTT.

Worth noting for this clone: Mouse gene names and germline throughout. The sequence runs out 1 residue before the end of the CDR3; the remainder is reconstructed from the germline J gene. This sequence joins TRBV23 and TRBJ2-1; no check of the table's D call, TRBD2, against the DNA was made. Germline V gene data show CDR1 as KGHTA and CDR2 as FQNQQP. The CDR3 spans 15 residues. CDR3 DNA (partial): TGCTCCAGCAGTCCCGACTGGGGGAACTATGCTGAGCAGTTC. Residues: CSSSPDWGNYAEQF. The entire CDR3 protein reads CSSSPDWGNYAEQFF.

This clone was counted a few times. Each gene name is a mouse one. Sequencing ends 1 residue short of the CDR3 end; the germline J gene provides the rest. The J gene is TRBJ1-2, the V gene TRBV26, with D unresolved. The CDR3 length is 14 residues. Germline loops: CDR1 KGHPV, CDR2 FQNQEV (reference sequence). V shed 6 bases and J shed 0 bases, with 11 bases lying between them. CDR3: CASSLRSANSDYTF. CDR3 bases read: TGTGCCAGCAGCCTCAGGTCTGCAAACTCCGACTACACC.

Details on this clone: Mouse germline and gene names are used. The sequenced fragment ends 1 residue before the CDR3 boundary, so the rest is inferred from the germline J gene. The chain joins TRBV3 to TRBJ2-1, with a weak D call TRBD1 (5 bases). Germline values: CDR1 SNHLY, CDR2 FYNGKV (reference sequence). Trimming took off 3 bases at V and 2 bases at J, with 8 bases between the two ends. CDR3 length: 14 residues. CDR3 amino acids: CASSFTGYYAEQFF. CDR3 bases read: TGTGCCAGCAGCTTTACAGGCTACTATGCTGAGCAGTTC.